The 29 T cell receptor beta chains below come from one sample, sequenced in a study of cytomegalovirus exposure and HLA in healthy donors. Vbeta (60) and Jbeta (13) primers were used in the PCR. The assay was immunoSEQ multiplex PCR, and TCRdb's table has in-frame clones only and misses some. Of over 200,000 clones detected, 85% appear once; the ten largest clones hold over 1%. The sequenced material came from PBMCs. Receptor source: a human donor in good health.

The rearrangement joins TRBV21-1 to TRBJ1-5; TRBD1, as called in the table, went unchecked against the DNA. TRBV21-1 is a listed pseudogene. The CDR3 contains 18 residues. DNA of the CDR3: TGTGCCAGCAGCACAAACAGGAGAAAATCACTAAGTAGGCAGCCCCAGCATTTT. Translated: CASSTNRRKSLSRQPQHF.

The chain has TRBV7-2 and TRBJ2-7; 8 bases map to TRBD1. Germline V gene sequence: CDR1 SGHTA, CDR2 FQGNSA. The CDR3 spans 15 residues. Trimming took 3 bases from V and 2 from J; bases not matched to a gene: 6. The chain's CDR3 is CASSFGRQGPYEQYF. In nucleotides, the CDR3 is TGTGCCAGCAGCTTCGGGAGACAGGGGCCCTACGAGCAGTACTTC.

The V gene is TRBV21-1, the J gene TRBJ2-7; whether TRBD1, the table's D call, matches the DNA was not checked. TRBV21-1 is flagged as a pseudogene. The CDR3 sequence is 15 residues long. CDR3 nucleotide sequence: TGTGCCAGCATTACGCGGGACAGGGGGCCCTACGAGCAGTACTTC. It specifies CASITRDRGPYEQYF.

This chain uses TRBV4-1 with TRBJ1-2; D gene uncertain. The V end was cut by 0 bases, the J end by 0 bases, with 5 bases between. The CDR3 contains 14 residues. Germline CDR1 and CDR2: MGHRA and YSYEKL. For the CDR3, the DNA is TGCGCCAGCAGCCAAGACCAGTCTAACTATGGCTACACCTTC. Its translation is CASSQDQSNYGYTF.

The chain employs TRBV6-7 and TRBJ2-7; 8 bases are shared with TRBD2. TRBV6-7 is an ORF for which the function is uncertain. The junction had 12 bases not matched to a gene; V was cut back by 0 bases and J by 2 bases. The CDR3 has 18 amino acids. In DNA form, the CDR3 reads TGTGCCAGCAGTTACTCGACTCTTGCGGCTAGCGGGCCCTACGAGCAGTACTTC. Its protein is CASSYSTLAASGPYEQYF.

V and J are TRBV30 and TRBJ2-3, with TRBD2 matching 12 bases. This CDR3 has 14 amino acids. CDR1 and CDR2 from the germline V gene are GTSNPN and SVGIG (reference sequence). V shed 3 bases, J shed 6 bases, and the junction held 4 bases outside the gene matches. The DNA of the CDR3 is TGTGCCTGGAGGACTAGCGGGAGTTCTGATACGCAGTATTTT. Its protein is CAWRTSGSSDTQYF.

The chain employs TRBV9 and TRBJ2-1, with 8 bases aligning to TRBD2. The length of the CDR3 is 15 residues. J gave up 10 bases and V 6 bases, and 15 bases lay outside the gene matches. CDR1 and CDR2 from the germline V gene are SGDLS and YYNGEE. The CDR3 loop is CASNPGGAAGEEQFF. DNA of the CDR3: TGTGCCAGCAATCCCGGGGGGGCGGCCGGGGAGGAGCAGTTCTTC.

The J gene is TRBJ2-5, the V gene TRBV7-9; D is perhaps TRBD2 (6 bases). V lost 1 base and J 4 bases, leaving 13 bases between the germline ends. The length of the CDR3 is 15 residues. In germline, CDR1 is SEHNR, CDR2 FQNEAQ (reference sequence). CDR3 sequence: CASSLDPGAGETQYF. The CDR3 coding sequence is TGTGCCAGCAGCTTAGACCCCGGAGCGGGAGAGACCCAGTACTTC.

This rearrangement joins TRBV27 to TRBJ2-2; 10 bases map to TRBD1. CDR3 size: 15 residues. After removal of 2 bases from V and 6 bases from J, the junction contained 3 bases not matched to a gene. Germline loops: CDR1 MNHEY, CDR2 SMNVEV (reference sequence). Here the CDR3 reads CASSLGQGVSGELFF. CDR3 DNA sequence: TGTGCCAGCAGTTTAGGACAGGGGGTGTCCGGGGAGCTGTTTTTT.

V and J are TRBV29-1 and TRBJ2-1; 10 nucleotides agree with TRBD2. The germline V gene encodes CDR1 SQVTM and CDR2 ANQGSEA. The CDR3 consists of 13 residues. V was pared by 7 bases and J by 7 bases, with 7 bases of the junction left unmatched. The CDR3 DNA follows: TGCAGCGCTGGACTAGCGGAGCGAAATGAGCAGTTCTTC. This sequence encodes CSAGLAERNEQFF.

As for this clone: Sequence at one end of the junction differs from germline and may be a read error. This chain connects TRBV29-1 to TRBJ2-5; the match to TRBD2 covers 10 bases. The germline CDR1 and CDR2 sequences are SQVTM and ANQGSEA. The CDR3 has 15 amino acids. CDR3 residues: CSQGGASGSRQTQYF. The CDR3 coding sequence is TGTTCCCAGGGGGGGGCTAGCGGGAGCAGGCAGACCCAGTACTTC.

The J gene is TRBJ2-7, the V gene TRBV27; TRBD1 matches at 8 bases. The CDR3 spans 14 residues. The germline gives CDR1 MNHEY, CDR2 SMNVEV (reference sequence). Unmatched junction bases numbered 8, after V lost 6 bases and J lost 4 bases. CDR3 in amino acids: CASRRQGILYEQYF. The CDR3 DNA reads TGTGCCAGCAGGCGACAGGGGATACTATACGAGCAGTACTTC.

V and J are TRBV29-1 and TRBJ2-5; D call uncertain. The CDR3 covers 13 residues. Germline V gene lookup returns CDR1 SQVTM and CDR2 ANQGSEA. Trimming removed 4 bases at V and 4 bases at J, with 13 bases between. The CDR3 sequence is CSVGSRRLETQYF. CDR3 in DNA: TGCAGCGTTGGTTCGAGGAGACTAGAGACCCAGTACTTC.

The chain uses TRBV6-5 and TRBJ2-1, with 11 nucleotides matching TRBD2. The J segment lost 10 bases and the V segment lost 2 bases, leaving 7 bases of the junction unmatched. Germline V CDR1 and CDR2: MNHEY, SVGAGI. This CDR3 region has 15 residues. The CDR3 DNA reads TGTGCCAGCAGTTACACCCCTCCTAGCGGGAGGGAGCAGTTCTTC. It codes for CASSYTPPSGREQFF.

This CDR3 is CASSRFDSPNEKLFF. The CDR3 DNA follows: TGTGCCAGCAGCCGGTTCGACAGCCCTAATGAAAAACTGTTTTTT. The chain links TRBV6-1 to TRBJ1-4, with D perhaps TRBD1 (5 bases). V lost 6 bases and J 3 bases, leaving 14 bases between the germline ends. The CDR3 runs to 15 residues. Germline assignment: CDR1 MNHNS and CDR2 SASEGT.

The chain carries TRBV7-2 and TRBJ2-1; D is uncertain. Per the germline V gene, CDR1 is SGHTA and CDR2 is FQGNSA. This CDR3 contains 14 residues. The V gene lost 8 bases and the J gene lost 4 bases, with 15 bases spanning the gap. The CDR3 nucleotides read TGTGCCAGCTGTCCCGCGCCCTTATACAATGAGCAGTTCTTC. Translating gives CASCPAPLYNEQFF. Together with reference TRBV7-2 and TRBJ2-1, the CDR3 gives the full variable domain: GAGVSQSPSNKVTEKGKDVELRCDPISGHTALYWYRQSLGQGLEFLIYFQGNSAPDKSGLPSDRFSAERTGGSVSTLTIQRTQQEDSAVYLCASCPAPLYNEQFFGPGTRLTVL.

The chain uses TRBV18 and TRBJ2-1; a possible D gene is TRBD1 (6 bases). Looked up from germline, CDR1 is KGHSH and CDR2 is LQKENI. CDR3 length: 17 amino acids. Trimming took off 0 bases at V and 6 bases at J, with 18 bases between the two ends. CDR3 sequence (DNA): TGTGCCAGCTCACCACCGGGCAGGGGAATATTAGGCAATGAGCAGTTCTTC. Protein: CASSPPGRGILGNEQFF.

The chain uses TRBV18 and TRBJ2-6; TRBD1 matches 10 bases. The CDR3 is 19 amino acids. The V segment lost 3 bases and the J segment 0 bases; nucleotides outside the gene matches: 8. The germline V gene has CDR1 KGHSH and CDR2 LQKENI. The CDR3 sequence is CASSPTGQGYRSGANVLTF. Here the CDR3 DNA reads TGTGCCAGCTCACCGACGGGACAGGGGTATCGCTCTGGGGCCAACGTCCTGACTTTC.

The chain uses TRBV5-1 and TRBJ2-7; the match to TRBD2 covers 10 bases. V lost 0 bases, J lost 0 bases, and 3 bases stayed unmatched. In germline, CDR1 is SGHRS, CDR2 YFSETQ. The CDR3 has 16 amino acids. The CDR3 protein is CASSLGTSGTSYEQYF. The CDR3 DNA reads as TGCGCCAGCAGCTTGGGGACTAGCGGCACCTCCTACGAGCAGTACTTC.

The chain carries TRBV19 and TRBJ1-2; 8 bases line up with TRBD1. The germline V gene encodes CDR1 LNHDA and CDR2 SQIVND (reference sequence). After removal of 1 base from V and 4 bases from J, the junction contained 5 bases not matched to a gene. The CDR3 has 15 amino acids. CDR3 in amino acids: CASSIGTGRAYGYTF. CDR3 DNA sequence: TGTGCCAGTAGTATAGGGACAGGGCGGGCCTATGGCTACACCTTC. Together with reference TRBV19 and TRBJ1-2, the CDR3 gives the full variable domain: DGGITQSPKYLFRKEGQNVTLSCEQNLNHDAMYWYRQDPGQGLRLIYYSQIVNDFQKGDIAEGYSVSREKKESFPLTVTSAQKNPTAFYLCASSIGTGRAYGYTFGSGTRLTVV.

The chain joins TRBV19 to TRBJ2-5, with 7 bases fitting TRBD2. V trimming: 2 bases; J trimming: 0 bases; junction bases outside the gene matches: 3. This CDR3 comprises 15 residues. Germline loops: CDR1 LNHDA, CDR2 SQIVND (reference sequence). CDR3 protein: CASSISGTYQETQYF. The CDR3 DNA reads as TGTGCCAGTAGTATAAGCGGGACGTACCAAGAGACCCAGTACTTC.

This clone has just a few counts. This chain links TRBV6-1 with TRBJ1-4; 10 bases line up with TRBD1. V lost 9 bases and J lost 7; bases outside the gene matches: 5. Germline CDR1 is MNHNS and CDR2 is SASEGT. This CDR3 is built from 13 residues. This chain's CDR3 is CASKWTGGEKLFF. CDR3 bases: TGTGCCAGTAAATGGACAGGGGGTGAAAAACTGTTTTTT.

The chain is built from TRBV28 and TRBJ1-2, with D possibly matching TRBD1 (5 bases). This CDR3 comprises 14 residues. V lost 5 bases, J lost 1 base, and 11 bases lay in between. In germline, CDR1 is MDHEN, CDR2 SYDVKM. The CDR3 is CASSGDLDNYGYTF. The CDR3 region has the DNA TGTGCCAGCAGTGGGGACTTAGATAACTATGGCTACACCTTC.

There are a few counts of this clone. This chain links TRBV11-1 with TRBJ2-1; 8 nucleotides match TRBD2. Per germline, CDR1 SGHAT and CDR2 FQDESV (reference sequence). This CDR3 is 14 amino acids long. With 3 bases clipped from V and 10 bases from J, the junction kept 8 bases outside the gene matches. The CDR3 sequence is CASSLSGGPGEQFF. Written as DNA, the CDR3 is TGTGCCAGCAGCTTGTCGGGAGGGCCAGGAGAGCAGTTCTTC. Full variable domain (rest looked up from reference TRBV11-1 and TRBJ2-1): EAEVAQSPRYKITEKSQAVAFWCDPISGHATLYWYRQILGQGPELLVQFQDESVVDDSQLPKDRFSAERLKGVDSTLKIQPAELGDSAMYLCASSLSGGPGEQFFGPGTRLTVL.

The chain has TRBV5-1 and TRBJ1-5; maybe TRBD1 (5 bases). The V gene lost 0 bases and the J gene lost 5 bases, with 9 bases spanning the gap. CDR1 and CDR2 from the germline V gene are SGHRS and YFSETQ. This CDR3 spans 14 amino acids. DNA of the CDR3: TGCGCCAGCAGCTTGGGACAGTCCGATCAGCCCCAGCATTTT. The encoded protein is CASSLGQSDQPQHF.

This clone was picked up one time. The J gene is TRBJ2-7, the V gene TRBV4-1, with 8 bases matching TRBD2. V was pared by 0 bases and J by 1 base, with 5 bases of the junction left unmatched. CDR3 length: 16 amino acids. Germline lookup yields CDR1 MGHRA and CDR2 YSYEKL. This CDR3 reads CASSQDPVAGSYEQYF. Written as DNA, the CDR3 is TGCGCCAGCAGCCAAGATCCGGTAGCGGGATCCTACGAGCAGTACTTC.

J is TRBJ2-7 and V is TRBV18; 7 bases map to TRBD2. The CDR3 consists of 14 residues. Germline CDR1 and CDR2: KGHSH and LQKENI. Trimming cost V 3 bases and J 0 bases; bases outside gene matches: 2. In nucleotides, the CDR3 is TGTGCCAGCTCACCCGGGGGGACCTCCTACGAGCAGTACTTC. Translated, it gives CASSPGGTSYEQYF.

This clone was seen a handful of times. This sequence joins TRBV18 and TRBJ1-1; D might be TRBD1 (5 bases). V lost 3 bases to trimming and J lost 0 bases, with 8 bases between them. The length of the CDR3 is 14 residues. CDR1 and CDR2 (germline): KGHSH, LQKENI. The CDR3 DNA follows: TGTGCCAGCTCACCCGGACACGTGAACACTGAAGCTTTCTTT. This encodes CASSPGHVNTEAFF. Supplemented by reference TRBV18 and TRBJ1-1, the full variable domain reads NAGVMQNPRHLVRRRGQEARLRCSPMKGHSHVYWYRQLPEEGLKFMVYLQKENIIDESGMPKERFSAEFPKEGPSILRIQQVVRGDSAAYFCASSPGHVNTEAFFGQGTRLTVV.

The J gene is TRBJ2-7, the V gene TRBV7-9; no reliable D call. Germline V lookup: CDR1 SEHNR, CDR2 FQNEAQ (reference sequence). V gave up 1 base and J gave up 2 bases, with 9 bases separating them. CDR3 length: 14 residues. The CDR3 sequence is CASSLGWPPYEQYF. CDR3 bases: TGTGCCAGCAGCTTAGGGTGGCCTCCCTACGAGCAGTACTTC.